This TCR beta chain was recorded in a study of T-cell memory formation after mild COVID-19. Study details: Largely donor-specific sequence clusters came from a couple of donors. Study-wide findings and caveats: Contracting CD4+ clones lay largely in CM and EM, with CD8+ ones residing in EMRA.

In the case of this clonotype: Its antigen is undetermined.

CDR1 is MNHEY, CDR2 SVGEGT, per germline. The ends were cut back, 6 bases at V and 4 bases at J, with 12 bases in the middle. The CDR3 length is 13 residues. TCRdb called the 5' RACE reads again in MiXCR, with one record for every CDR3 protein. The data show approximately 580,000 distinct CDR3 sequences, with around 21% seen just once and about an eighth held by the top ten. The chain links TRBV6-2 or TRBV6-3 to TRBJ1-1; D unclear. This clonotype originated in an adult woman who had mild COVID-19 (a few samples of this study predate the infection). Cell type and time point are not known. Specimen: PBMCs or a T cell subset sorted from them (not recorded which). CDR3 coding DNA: TGTGCCAGCAGCCGATTGACGGGCACTGAAGCTTTCTTT. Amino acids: CASSRLTGTEAFF.